The TCR beta chain described here comes from a study of T cell responses to AZD1222 COVID-19 vaccine. Overall study findings and caveats: Within unmutated variant regions lay the reported targets of nearly half of spike-specific TCRs. Among AZD1222 vaccinees, only 5 to 7 were seropositive at baseline. At 160-218 and 743-854, vaccine-associated CD4 TCRs were dominant, and they spanned spike.

TCRdb's table, derived via immunoSEQ multiplex PCR, lists solely in-frame clones and lacks some. The sample consists of more than 90,000 clones, 87% of them appearing once. CDR1 is SGHRS, CDR2 YFSETQ, per germline. The CDR3 length is 15 residues. The germline V and J ends were trimmed by 0 bases and 2 bases, with 8 bases remaining between them. To note about this clone: Its cognate antigen is unknown.

Analysis merged second doses at about 4 or about 12 weeks. This sequence was found in an adult who received the AZD1222 COVID-19 vaccine. The starting material was peripheral blood, obtained 28 days after the second AZD1222 dose. This sequence joins TRBV5-1 and TRBJ2-2, with TRBD1 as a possible D gene (5 bases). This CDR3 reads CASSLEGINTGELFF. As DNA, the CDR3 is TGCGCCAGCAGCTTGGAGGGGATAAACACCGGGGAGCTGTTTTTT.